This T cell receptor beta chain was obtained from a study of T cells in tuberculosis. With respect to this clone: Antigen unknown.

Study findings and constraints: Active tuberculosis TCR-alpha repertoires lay closer to GMM-specific TCRs than IGRA-negative controls, suggesting clonal expansion.

V was cut by 2 bases and J by 4 bases, with 9 bases left in between. The germline gives CDR1 SGHDT, CDR2 YYEEEE. CDR3 length equals 14 residues. Using immunoSEQ multiplex PCR, the repertoire was profiled, and TCRdb retains in-frame clones only, with some absent. The sample has more than 35,000 clones, about 96% seen once. The sample was PBMCs. The gene calls are TRBV5-6 and TRBJ1-4; D gene uncertain. The source is a donor aged 5 to 30 with latent tuberculosis or without tuberculosis infection. The CDR3 region has the DNA TGTGCCAGCAGCTTTCCCAGGCTTAATGAAAAACTGTTTTTT. Amino acids: CASSFPRLNEKLFF.